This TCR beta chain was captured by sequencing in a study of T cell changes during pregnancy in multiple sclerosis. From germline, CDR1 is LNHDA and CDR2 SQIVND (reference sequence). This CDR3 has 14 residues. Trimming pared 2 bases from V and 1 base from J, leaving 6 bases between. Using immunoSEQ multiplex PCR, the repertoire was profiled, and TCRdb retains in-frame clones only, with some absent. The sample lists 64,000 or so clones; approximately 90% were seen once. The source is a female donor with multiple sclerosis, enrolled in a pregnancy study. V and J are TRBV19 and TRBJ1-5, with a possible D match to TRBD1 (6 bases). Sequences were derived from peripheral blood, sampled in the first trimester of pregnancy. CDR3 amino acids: CASSITGSNQPQHF. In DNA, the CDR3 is TGTGCCAGTAGTATAACAGGGAGCAATCAGCCCCAGCATTTT.